This T cell receptor beta chain was observed in a study of blood T cell repertoires in COVID-19. Study information: COVID-19 samples collected from the United States, Italy and Spain covered acute and convalescent phases. Sample material is recorded as cDNA or gDNA derived from T cells, B-cell-depleted T cells, or PBMCs.

V lost 2 bases and J lost 3; bases outside the gene matches: 6. This CDR3 is 15 amino acids long. The germline CDR1 and CDR2 sequences are SGHTA and FQGTGA. In the source study's methods: Reference gene primer amplification in the assay estimated nucleated cell counts. Assay used: immunoSEQ multiplex PCR; TCRdb lists only in-frame clones, some missing. V and J calls and clone size are as listed in that table; D and trimming were resolved from the DNA. Among 25,000 to 35,000 clones listed, over 70% were seen once. The rearrangement links TRBV7-3 to TRBJ1-1, with 7 bases aligning to TRBD1. The receptor's source is a woman between 55 and 75 years old with acute or convalescent COVID-19. Specimen: peripheral blood. CDR3 residues: CASSLRGTADTEAFF. CDR3 in DNA: TGTGCCAGCAGCTTACGGGGGACAGCGGACACTGAAGCTTTCTTT.